Presented here are 19 T cell receptor beta chains from one specimen sequenced in a study of radiotherapy plus CTLA-4 blockade in lung cancer. Sequencing used immunoSEQ multiplex PCR; TCRdb keeps in-frame clones, though not all of them. The profile shows about 54,000 clones, under 85% of them singletons. The input for sequencing was peripheral blood, taken from a patient treated with radiotherapy plus ipilimumab. The receptors were gathered from a human donor with non-small cell lung cancer who had a partial response to radiotherapy plus ipilimumab.

The table lists this clone with a count of one. A junction boundary mismatches the germline segment, possibly from a read error. This chain links TRBV14 with TRBJ2-7, with a possible D match to TRBD2 (5 bases). The CDR3 loop spans 15 amino acids. Germline V lookup: CDR1 SGHDN, CDR2 FVKESK. In nucleotides, the CDR3 is TGTGCCAGCAGCCAAGATAGCGTAGTAAGCTACGGGCAGTACTTC. Amino acids: CASSQDSVVSYGQYF.

The J gene is TRBJ1-2, the V gene TRBV5-5; no clear D. Germline loops: CDR1 SGHKS, CDR2 YYEKEE (reference sequence). Trimming pared 2 bases from V and 5 bases from J, leaving 10 bases between. The length of the CDR3 is 13 residues. The CDR3 DNA reads TGTGCCAGCAGCTTCGACACTAGTTATGGCTACACCTTC. Translation: CASSFDTSYGYTF. Filled out from reference TRBV5-5 and TRBJ1-2, the complete variable domain reads DAGVTQSPTHLIKTRGQQVTLRCSPISGHKSVSWYQQVLGQGPQFIFQYYEKEERGRGNFPDRFSARQFPNYSSELNVNALLLGDSALYLCASSFDTSYGYTFGSGTRLTVV.

The CDR3 coding sequence is TGTGCCAGCAGCGTAACAGGGTGGGGGACAGATACGCAGTATTTT. It codes for CASSVTGWGTDTQYF. The gene calls are TRBV9 and TRBJ2-3; tentative D call: TRBD1 (6 bases). Germline V gene data show CDR1 as SGDLS and CDR2 as YYNGEE. This CDR3 has 15 residues. The V gene lost 1 base and the J gene lost 3 bases, with 12 bases spanning the gap.

The chain links TRBV5-1 to TRBJ2-7; the match to TRBD1 covers 9 bases. Trimming cost V 0 bases and J 4 bases; bases outside gene matches: 8. The CDR3 runs to 16 residues. Germline lookup yields CDR1 SGHRS and CDR2 YFSETQ. The CDR3 protein is CASSLGPGQGSYEQYF. CDR3 in DNA: TGCGCCAGCAGCTTGGGACCGGGACAGGGAAGTTACGAGCAGTACTTC.

CDR3 sequence reads: CASTNSATNEKLFF. CDR3 in DNA: TGTGCCAGCACCAACTCCGCAACTAATGAAAAACTGTTTTTT. This rearrangement joins TRBV6-5 to TRBJ1-4, with D uncertain. The germline V gene has CDR1 MNHEY and CDR2 SVGAGI. V lost 7 bases, J lost 0 bases, and 9 bases lay in between. This CDR3 is built from 14 residues.

This clone appeared a few times. V gene TRBV9 combines with J gene TRBJ2-3; maybe TRBD2 (5 bases). Germline V gene data show CDR1 as SGDLS and CDR2 as YYNGEE. The V end was cut by 3 bases, the J end by 2 bases, with 13 bases between. The CDR3 loop spans 15 amino acids. In nucleotides, the CDR3 is TGTGCCAGCAGCGGGGTAAGGGAGCCCACAGATACGCAGTATTTT. It codes for CASSGVREPTDTQYF.

This chain connects TRBV6-5 to TRBJ2-7; the D gene is possibly TRBD1 (6 bases). In germline, CDR1 is MNHEY, CDR2 SVGAGI. V lost 0 bases, J lost 5 bases, and 8 bases lay in between. The CDR3 runs 13 residues. The CDR3 reads CASSYSQGNEQYF. The CDR3 bases are TGTGCCAGCAGTTACTCACAGGGAAACGAGCAGTACTTC.

Worth noting for this clone: The DNA is left out, because the CDR3 cannot be placed on it with certainty; the CDR3 is given as TCRdb lists it. This CDR3 reads CASSFGPGDRDETYGYTF. V gene TRBV7-2 combines with J gene TRBJ1-2; TRBD1 is taken as the D call from the table, unchecked against the DNA. The CDR3 sequence runs 18 residues, both termini included. Germline CDR1 SGHTA, CDR2 FQGNSA.

This clone was counted once. The gene calls are TRBV6-1 and TRBJ1-3, with a tentative D call TRBD1 (5 bases). The CDR3 consists of 15 residues. The germline V gene encodes CDR1 MNHNS and CDR2 SASEGT. V gave up 7 bases and J gave up 3 bases, with 16 bases separating them. CDR3 amino acids: CASTPSGGFGNTIYF. CDR3 sequence (DNA): TGTGCCAGCACTCCCTCGGGGGGGTTTGGAAACACCATATATTTT.

This clone appeared once. The rearrangement joins TRBV7-2 to TRBJ2-3; 9 nucleotides line up with TRBD2. The V gene end was trimmed by 5 bases and the J gene end by 1 base; junction bases not matched to a gene: 4. Germline V gene sequence: CDR1 SGHTA, CDR2 FQGNSA. The CDR3 contains 15 residues. The CDR3 DNA is TGTGCCAGCAGCAGTAAGCGGGGGGGCACAGATACGCAGTATTTT. This gives the protein CASSSKRGGTDTQYF.

The chain has TRBV6-1 and TRBJ1-5; 9 nucleotides match TRBD1. This CDR3 has 12 amino acids. Germline V gene lookup returns CDR1 MNHNS and CDR2 SASEGT. V lost 8 bases to trimming and J lost 7 bases; unmatched junction nucleotides: 3. The CDR3 loop is CASGTGLQPQHF. The CDR3 region has the DNA TGTGCCAGCGGGACAGGGTTGCAGCCCCAGCATTTT.

This chain links TRBV7-2 with TRBJ1-5, with D tentatively TRBD1 (5 bases). The germline gives CDR1 SGHTA, CDR2 FQGNSA. V lost 5 bases, J lost 3 bases, and 11 bases lay in between. This CDR3 contains 14 residues. CDR3 sequence reads: CASSPRQINQPQHF. The CDR3 nucleotides read TGTGCCAGCAGCCCCCGACAGATCAATCAGCCCCAGCATTTT. Using reference TRBV7-2 and TRBJ1-5 for the parts outside the CDR3, the full variable domain is GAGVSQSPSNKVTEKGKDVELRCDPISGHTALYWYRQSLGQGLEFLIYFQGNSAPDKSGLPSDRFSAERTGGSVSTLTIQRTQQEDSAVYLCASSPRQINQPQHFGDGTRLSIL.

This chain joins TRBV19 and TRBJ2-2, with TRBD1 identical over 12 bases. Trimming cost V 6 bases and J 2 bases; bases outside gene matches: 7. The germline gives CDR1 LNHDA, CDR2 SQIVND (reference sequence). The CDR3 is 17 amino acids. In nucleotides, the CDR3 is TGTGCCAGTAGGCGGGAGGGGACAGGGGGCAACACCGGGGAGCTGTTTTTT. Amino acid sequence: CASRREGTGGNTGELFF. The whole variable domain, filled in from reference TRBV19 and TRBJ2-2, reads DGGITQSPKYLFRKEGQNVTLSCEQNLNHDAMYWYRQDPGQGLRLIYYSQIVNDFQKGDIAEGYSVSREKKESFPLTVTSAQKNPTAFYLCASRREGTGGNTGELFFGEGSRLTVL.

The V gene is TRBV10-3, the J gene TRBJ2-7; D possibly corresponds to TRBD1 (5 bases). Germline V gene lookup returns CDR1 ENHRY and CDR2 SYGVKD. V lost 4 bases and J 5 bases, leaving 9 bases between the germline ends. The CDR3 spans 12 residues. The CDR3 is CAISGGRDEQYF. In DNA, the CDR3 is TGTGCCATCAGTGGGGGCAGGGACGAGCAGTACTTC.

The chain couples TRBV6-5 to TRBJ2-5; the match to TRBD2 covers 9 bases. CDR1 is MNHEY and CDR2 is SVGAGI in the germline V gene. The V gene end was trimmed by 5 bases and the J gene end by 7 bases; junction bases not matched to a gene: 11. The CDR3 consists of 15 residues. CDR3 DNA: TGTGCCAGCAGTCGACCTAGCGGGGCGCGCCGGACCCAGTACTTC. Residues: CASSRPSGARRTQYF.

This chain uses TRBV9 with TRBJ1-3, with TRBD1 matching 9 bases. V dropped 2 bases and J dropped 0; count of bases not matched to a gene: 6. The CDR3 length is 17 residues. Germline V CDR1 and CDR2: SGDLS, YYNGEE. The chain's CDR3 is CASSVRQGGSSGNTIYF. CDR3 coding DNA: TGTGCCAGCAGCGTTCGACAGGGGGGATCCTCTGGAAACACCATATATTTT.

This chain links TRBV10-3 with TRBJ2-7; TRBD2 agrees at 15 bases. Germline V gives CDR1 ENHRY, CDR2 SYGVKD. The CDR3 is 16 amino acids. Trimming at V came to 6 bases and at J to 3 bases, leaving 6 bases not matched to a gene. The CDR3 sequence: CAIRGTSGGRGYEQYF. The CDR3, as DNA: TGTGCCATCAGGGGGACTAGCGGGGGGAGAGGCTACGAGCAGTACTTC.

There are a few counts of this clone. V gene TRBV11-2 combines with J gene TRBJ2-5; TRBD1 aligns across 8 bases. CDR1 is SGHAT and CDR2 is FQNNGV in the germline V gene. The CDR3 runs to 14 residues. The trim removed 5 bases at V and 1 base at J, leaving 3 bases unmatched. The CDR3 region is CASSPTGGQETQYF. For the CDR3, the DNA is TGTGCCAGCAGCCCTACAGGGGGCCAAGAGACCCAGTACTTC.

V and J are TRBV5-1 and TRBJ1-5, with D perhaps TRBD1 (6 bases). The CDR3 consists of 18 residues. Germline CDR1 SGHRS, CDR2 YFSETQ. The V end was cut by 7 bases, the J end by 1 base, with 24 bases between. DNA of the CDR3: TGCGCCAGCTCCCTACCCCCCCGGGACATCCAAAGCAATCAGCCCCAGCATTTT. As protein: CASSLPPRDIQSNQPQHF.